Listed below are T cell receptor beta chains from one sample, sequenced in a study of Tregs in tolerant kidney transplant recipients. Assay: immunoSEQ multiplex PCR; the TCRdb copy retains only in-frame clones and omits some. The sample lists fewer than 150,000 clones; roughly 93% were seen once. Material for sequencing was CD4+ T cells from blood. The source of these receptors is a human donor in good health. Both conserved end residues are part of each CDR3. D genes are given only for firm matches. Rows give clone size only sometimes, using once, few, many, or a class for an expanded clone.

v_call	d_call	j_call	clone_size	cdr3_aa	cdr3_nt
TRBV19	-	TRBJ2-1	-	CASKHRVFDNEQFF	TGTGCCAGTAAGCACAGGGTGTTTGACAATGAGCAGTTCTTC
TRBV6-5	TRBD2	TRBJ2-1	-	CASSIAGGRYNEQFF	TGTGCCAGCAGTATAGCGGGGGGGCGGTACAATGAGCAGTTCTTC
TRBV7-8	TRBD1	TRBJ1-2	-	CASSIHQTGGYGYTF	TGTGCCAGCAGCATCCACCAGACAGGGGGGTATGGCTACACCTTC
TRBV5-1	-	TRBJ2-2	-	CASSHSAGWGGELFF	TGCGCCAGCAGCCACAGTGCAGGGTGGGGCGGGGAGCTGTTTTTT
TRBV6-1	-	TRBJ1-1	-	CASSLAGGETEAFF	TGTGCCAGCAGTCTGGCGGGGGGGGAGACTGAAGCTTTCTTT
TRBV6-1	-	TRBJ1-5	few	CASSERQPQHF	TGTGCCAGCAGTGAGCGACAGCCCCAGCATTTT
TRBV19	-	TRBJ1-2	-	CASSLQGIYGYTF	TGTGCCAGTAGCCTACAGGGAATCTATGGCTACACCTTC
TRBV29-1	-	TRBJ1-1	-	CSVKPGGTEAFF	TGCAGCGTGAAGCCAGGAGGCACTGAAGCTTTCTTT
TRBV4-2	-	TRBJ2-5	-	CASSQDWPRRETQYF	TGTGCCAGCAGCCAAGACTGGCCTAGGAGGGAGACCCAGTACTTC
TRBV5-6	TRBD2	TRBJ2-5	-	CASSRRRAGGLEETQYF	TGTGCCAGCAGCCGTCGGAGGGCGGGGGGTCTGGAAGAGACCCAGTACTTC
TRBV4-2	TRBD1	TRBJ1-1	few	CASRGQLNTEAFF	TGTGCCAGCAGGGGACAGCTGAACACTGAAGCTTTCTTT
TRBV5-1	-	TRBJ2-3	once	CASSLPTGTTTDTQYF	TGCGCCAGCAGCCTGCCAACCGGGACCACCACAGATACGCAGTATTTT
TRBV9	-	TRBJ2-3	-	CASSTLPEVGTDTQYF	TGTGCCAGCAGCACTCTGCCGGAGGTCGGCACAGATACGCAGTATTTT
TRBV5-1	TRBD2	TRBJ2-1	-	CASSPQAGATYNEQFF	TGCGCCAGCAGCCCCCAAGCGGGAGCGACCTACAATGAGCAGTTCTTC
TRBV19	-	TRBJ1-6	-	CASSPRQGNSPLHF	TGTGCCAGTAGTCCCAGGCAGGGTAATTCACCCCTCCACTTT
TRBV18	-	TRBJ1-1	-	CASSTDRKAEAFF	TGTGCCAGCTCAACAGACAGGAAGGCTGAAGCTTTCTTT
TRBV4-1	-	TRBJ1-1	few	CASSAGVLAEAFF	TGCGCCAGCAGCGCCGGGGTTTTGGCTGAAGCTTTCTTT
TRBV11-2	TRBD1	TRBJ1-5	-	CASSLDRGQPQHF	TGTGCCAGCAGCCTGGACAGGGGACAGCCCCAGCATTTT
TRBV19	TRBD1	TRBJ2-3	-	CASGAPGQGGKDTQYF	TGTGCCAGTGGAGCTCCGGGACAGGGGGGTAAAGATACGCAGTATTTT
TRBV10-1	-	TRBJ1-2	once	CASSESILTGENYGYTF	TGCGCCAGCAGTGAGTCAATATTAACGGGGGAGAACTATGGCTACACCTTC
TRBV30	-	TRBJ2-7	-	CAWSVGGQPSYEQYF	TGTGCCTGGAGTGTAGGCGGACAGCCCTCCTACGAGCAGTACTTC
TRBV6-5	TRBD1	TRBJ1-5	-	CASSTQDDRAQPQHF	TGTGCCAGCAGTACCCAGGATGACAGGGCTCAGCCCCAGCATTTT
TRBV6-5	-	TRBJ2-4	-	CASSFLPRGGRNIQYF	TGTGCCAGCAGTTTTTTACCCAGGGGTGGGAGAAACATTCAGTACTTC
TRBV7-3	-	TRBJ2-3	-	CASSLMAGYTQYF	TGTGCCAGCAGCTTAATGGCTGGCTATACGCAGTATTTT
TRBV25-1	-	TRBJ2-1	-	CASSVSSSYNEQFF	TGTGCCAGCAGTGTCTCGAGCTCCTACAATGAGCAGTTCTTC
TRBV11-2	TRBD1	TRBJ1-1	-	CASSPDRGYAEAFF	TGTGCCAGCAGCCCGGACAGGGGTTATGCTGAAGCTTTCTTT
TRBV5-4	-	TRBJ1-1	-	CASRVQGNTEAFF	TGTGCCAGCAGGGTACAGGGGAACACTGAAGCTTTCTTT
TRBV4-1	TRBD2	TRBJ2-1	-	CASSLKFPTGGRSEQFF	TGCGCCAGCAGCCTCAAGTTCCCAACGGGGGGGCGCAGTGAGCAGTTCTTC
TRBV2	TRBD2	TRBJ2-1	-	CASSASGRANEQFF	TGTGCCAGCAGTGCAAGCGGGAGGGCCAATGAGCAGTTCTTC
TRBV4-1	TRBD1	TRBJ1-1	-	CASSRVGTGEINTEAFF	TGCGCCAGCAGCCGGGTCGGGACAGGGGAGATCAACACTGAAGCTTTCTTT
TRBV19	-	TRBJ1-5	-	CASSMSQRRSNQPQHF	TGTGCCAGTAGTATGTCACAGCGACGTAGCAATCAGCCCCAGCATTTT
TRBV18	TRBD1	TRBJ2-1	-	CASSPGTGDNEQFF	TGTGCCAGCTCACCCGGGACAGGGGACAATGAGCAGTTCTTC
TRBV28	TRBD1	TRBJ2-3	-	CASSLWSGGRDTQYF	TGTGCCAGCAGTTTATGGTCAGGGGGCAGGGATACGCAGTATTTT
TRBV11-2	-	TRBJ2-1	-	CASSLGPNNEQFF	TGTGCCAGCAGCTTAGGACCGAACAATGAGCAGTTCTTC
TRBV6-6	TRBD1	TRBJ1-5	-	CASSYSTGLGDQPQHF	TGTGCCAGCAGTTACTCGACAGGGCTAGGGGATCAGCCCCAGCATTTT
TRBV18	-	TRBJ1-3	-	CASSPDRPSSSGNTIYF	TGTGCCAGCTCCCCTGACAGGCCCTCTAGCTCTGGAAACACCATATATTTT
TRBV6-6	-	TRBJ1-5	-	CASSLLYSNQPQHF	TGTGCCAGCAGTTTGCTGTATAGCAATCAGCCCCAGCATTTT
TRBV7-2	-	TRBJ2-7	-	CASSFRQGEEQYF	TGTGCCAGCAGCTTTCGTCAGGGTGAAGAGCAGTACTTC
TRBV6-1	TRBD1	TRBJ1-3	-	CASSATGAGNTIYF	TGTGCCAGCAGCGCGACAGGGGCCGGAAACACCATATATTTT
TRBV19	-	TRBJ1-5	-	CASSIDRGQPQHF	TGTGCCAGTAGTATAGATCGCGGTCAGCCCCAGCATTTT
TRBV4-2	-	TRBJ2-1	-	CASSQRVRGSSYNEQFF	TGTGCCAGCAGCCAAAGGGTAAGGGGTAGCTCCTACAATGAGCAGTTCTTC
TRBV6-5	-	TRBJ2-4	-	CASSYGGAKNIQYF	TGTGCCAGCAGTTACGGGGGCGCCAAAAACATTCAGTACTTC
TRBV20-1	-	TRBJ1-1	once	CSAARAEAFF	TGCAGCGCTGCCAGGGCGGAAGCTTTCTTT
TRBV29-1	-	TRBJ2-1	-	CSVVPSSYNEQFF	TGCAGCGTTGTACCGAGCTCCTACAATGAGCAGTTCTTC
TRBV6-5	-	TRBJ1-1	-	CASISRHGVNTEAFF	TGTGCCAGCATCTCCCGGCATGGGGTGAACACTGAAGCTTTCTTT
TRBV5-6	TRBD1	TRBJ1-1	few	CASSLLTGLRTEAFF	TGTGCCAGCAGCCTCCTGACAGGGTTAAGGACTGAAGCTTTCTTT
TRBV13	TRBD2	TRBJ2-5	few	CASSMRLAEQETQYF	TGTGCCAGCAGCATGAGACTAGCGGAACAAGAGACCCAGTACTTC
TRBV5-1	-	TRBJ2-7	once	CASSLYGDTSYEQYF	TGCGCCAGCAGCTTGTATGGAGACACCTCCTACGAGCAGTACTTC
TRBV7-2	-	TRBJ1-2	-	CASSPLGGIGYTF	TGTGCCAGCAGCCCCCTCGGCGGGATTGGCTACACCTTC
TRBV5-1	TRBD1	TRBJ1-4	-	CASSNDRAGREKLFF	TGCGCCAGCAGCAATGACAGGGCCGGTCGGGAAAAACTGTTTTTT
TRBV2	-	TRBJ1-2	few	CASTPQGNGYTF	TGTGCCAGCACTCCCCAGGGAAATGGCTACACCTTC
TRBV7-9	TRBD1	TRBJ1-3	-	CASNPGTAGNTIYF	TGTGCCAGCAACCCTGGGACAGCTGGAAACACCATATATTTT
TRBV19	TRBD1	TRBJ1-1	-	CASSIGKQGRTEAFF	TGTGCCAGTAGTATAGGAAAACAGGGGAGGACTGAAGCTTTCTTT
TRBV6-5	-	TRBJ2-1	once	CASSLSYGSYNEQFF	TGTGCCAGCAGCCTCAGTTACGGCTCCTACAATGAGCAGTTCTTC
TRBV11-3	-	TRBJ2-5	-	CASSCQTVQETQYF	TGTGCCAGCAGCTGCCAGACAGTACAAGAGACCCAGTACTTC
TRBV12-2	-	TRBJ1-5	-	CALGGTGGRQPQHF	TGTGCCTTAGGAGGGACAGGGGGCCGGCAGCCCCAGCATTTT
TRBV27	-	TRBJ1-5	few	CASSLGRGYSNQPQHF	TGTGCCAGCAGTTTAGGACGGGGTTATAGCAATCAGCCCCAGCATTTT
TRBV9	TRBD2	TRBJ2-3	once	CASSVEGLLAGSTDTQYF	TGTGCCAGCAGCGTAGAGGGCTTACTAGCGGGGAGCACAGATACGCAGTATTTT
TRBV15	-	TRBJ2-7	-	CATSSGSWDEQYF	TGTGCCACCAGCAGCGGGTCCTGGGACGAGCAGTACTTC